The source of this T cell receptor (beta chain) is a study of beta chain features in type 1 diabetes. Study in general: Across the samples, 107,917,701 sorted cells were examined in total.

The CDR3 runs to 15 residues. Losses at the gene ends were 7 bases for V and 13 bases for J; bases not matched to a gene: 19. CDR1 LNHDA and CDR2 SQIVND come from the germline V gene (reference sequence). This clone was picked up many times. Expressed TCRB transcripts were sequenced after all isolated RNA was converted to cDNA. Generated by immunoSEQ multiplex PCR, the TCRdb table keeps only in-frame clones and is missing some. This sample has about 140,000 clones, with 6.9% found just once. The sequence was obtained from a woman in her twenties or thirties in good health. V is TRBV19 and J is TRBJ2-1; 7 nucleotides line up with TRBD2. Sequenced sample: central memory CD4+ T cells from blood. The CDR3 reads CASKASGPVLRDQFF. CDR3 nucleotide sequence: TGTGCCAGTAAGGCTAGCGGACCTGTCCTTCGAGATCAGTTCTTC.